The 29 T cell receptor beta chains listed next were all sequenced from one sample in a study of cytomegalovirus exposure and HLA in healthy donors. The PCR had 60 Vbeta and 13 Jbeta primers. The protocol was immunoSEQ multiplex PCR, while the TCRdb copy is restricted to in-frame clones and leaves out a portion. The table includes about 140,000 clones, around 77% detected once. The sequencing input was PBMCs. All receptors come from a woman aged 45 to 65 in good health and CMV-seronegative.

This clone is a singleton in its sample. The rearrangement uses TRBV5-1 and TRBJ2-5; no firm D call. With the DNA end fitting TRBJ2-7 better, the J assignment may be wrong. CDR3 size: 15 residues. CDR1 is SGHRS and CDR2 is YFSETQ in the germline V gene. The CDR3 DNA is TGCGCCAGCAGCTTGGTACCACGAAGTCTCTACGAGCAGTACTTC. This gives the protein CASSLVPRSLYEQYF.

The chain uses TRBV5-5 and TRBJ2-7, with 7 nucleotides matching TRBD2. Germline V CDR1 and CDR2: SGHKS, YYEKEE (reference sequence). J lost 3 bases, V lost 4 bases, and 1 base had no gene match. CDR3 length: 12 residues. The CDR3 region has the DNA TGTGCCAGCAGCGGACTAGACTACGAGCAGTACTTC. It specifies CASSGLDYEQYF.

This chain uses TRBV7-9 with TRBJ1-3; TRBD1 agrees at 10 bases. The germline gives CDR1 SEHNR, CDR2 FQNEAQ (reference sequence). The CDR3 runs 19 residues. V gave up 0 bases and J gave up 0 bases; unmatched junction bases: 8. CDR3 loop: CASSLASGTGAYSGNTIYF. CDR3 bases: TGTGCCAGCAGCTTAGCCTCTGGGACAGGGGCCTACTCTGGAAACACCATATATTTT.

The CDR3 loop reads CATSRSETGPQKLFF. The CDR3 DNA reads as TGTGCCACCAGCAGATCCGAGACAGGGCCCCAAAAACTGTTTTTT. The chain couples TRBV15 to TRBJ1-4; TRBD1 matches at 7 bases. The V and J ends lost 2 bases and 9 bases, in that order; junction bases with no gene match: 9. This CDR3 contains 15 residues. Per germline, CDR1 LNHNV and CDR2 YYDKDF (reference sequence). The full variable domain, in which reference TRBV15 and TRBJ1-4 provide the parts outside the CDR3, is DAMVIQNPRYQVTQFGKPVTLSCSQTLNHNVMYWYQQKSSQAPKLLFHYYDKDFNNEADTPDNFQSRRPNTSFCFLDIRSPGLGDTAMYLCATSRSETGPQKLFFGSGTQLSVL.

This chain uses TRBV7-8 with TRBJ1-5; D uncertain. The V end was cut by 2 bases, the J end by 7 bases, with 6 bases between. This CDR3 region has 12 residues. Germline loops: CDR1 SGHVS, CDR2 FQNEAQ. The CDR3 sequence: CASSLPQQPQHF. The CDR3 DNA is TGTGCCAGCAGCTTACCACAACAGCCCCAGCATTTT. Combining the CDR3 with reference TRBV7-8 and TRBJ1-5 gives the whole variable domain GAGVSQSPRYKVAKRGQDVALRCDPISGHVSLFWYQQALGQGPEFLTYFQNEAQLDKSGLPSDRFFAERPEGSVSTLKIQRTQQEDSAVYLCASSLPQQPQHFGDGTRLSIL.

The rearrangement joins TRBV27 to TRBJ1-2, with D possibly being TRBD1 (6 bases). Per the germline V gene, CDR1 is MNHEY and CDR2 is SMNVEV (reference sequence). With 2 bases removed from V and 1 base from J, the gap between germline ends came to 17 bases. CDR3 size: 17 residues. The CDR3, as DNA: TGTGCCAGCAGTTTAACAGGGCCCGACTTAGTTAACTATGGCTACACCTTC. Its translation is CASSLTGPDLVNYGYTF.

The rearrangement links TRBV9 to TRBJ1-1, with D perhaps TRBD1 (5 bases). Per the germline V gene, CDR1 is SGDLS and CDR2 is YYNGEE. This CDR3 region has 14 residues. V dropped 4 bases and J dropped 3 bases, with 13 bases sitting between them. The CDR3 spells CASSSTGGDTEAFF. In DNA, the CDR3 is TGTGCCAGCAGCTCCACGGGGGGGGACACTGAAGCTTTCTTT.

In the case of this clone: A junction boundary mismatches the germline segment, possibly from a read error. CDR3 nucleotides: TGTGCCAGCAGCCTACTCGGACAGGGTGCCTCCTTC. Translated: CASSLLGQGASF. The rearrangement uses TRBV7-9 and TRBJ1-2, with 8 bases identical to TRBD1. The CDR3 consists of 12 residues. The germline V gene has CDR1 SEHNR and CDR2 FQNEAQ (reference sequence). Full variable domain (missing parts from reference TRBV7-9 and TRBJ1-2): DTGVSQNPRHKITKRGQNVTFRCDPISEHNRLYWYRQTLGQGPEFLTYFQNEAQLEKSRLLSDRFSAERPKGSFSTLEIQRTEQGDSAMYLCASSLLGQGASFGSGTRLTVV.

This chain uses TRBV5-1 with TRBJ2-7; 7 nucleotides line up with TRBD1. Looked up from germline, CDR1 is SGHRS and CDR2 is YFSETQ. Trimming cost V 2 bases and J 1 base; bases outside gene matches: 9. This CDR3 has 16 residues. The DNA for the CDR3 is TGCGCCAGCAGCTTTGTAATCGGGACAGTTTCCTACGAGCAGTACTTC. It encodes CASSFVIGTVSYEQYF.

J is TRBJ2-7 and V is TRBV27, with a possible D match to TRBD2 (7 bases). Trimming shortened V by 5 bases and J by 2 bases, and 16 bases separated the two germline ends. The CDR3 has 15 residues. The V gene's germline CDR1 is MNHEY and CDR2 SMNVEV (reference sequence). The CDR3 is CASSPRGGGTYEQYF. The DNA of the CDR3 is TGTGCCAGCAGTCCCCGGGGCGGGGGCACCTACGAGCAGTACTTC.

The genes are TRBV6-6 and TRBJ1-2, with no clear D. CDR3 size: 11 residues. The germline V and J ends were trimmed by 6 bases and 12 bases, with 14 bases remaining between them. The germline gives CDR1 MNHNY, CDR2 SVGAGI (reference sequence). The CDR3 sequence: CASSNEAGNTF. For the CDR3, the DNA is TGTGCCAGCAGCAACGAGGCGGGTAACACCTTC.

The gene calls are TRBV21-1 and TRBJ1-2; the DNA was not compared with TRBD1, the D call given in the table. TRBV21-1 represents a pseudogene. This CDR3 is built from 15 residues. In DNA, the CDR3 is TGTGCCAGCAGCAGTTGCAGGGGGAGGAGGTATGGCTACACCTTC. It is translated as CASSSCRGRRYGYTF.

The CDR3 region is CASSSRGLAGVETQYF. CDR3 in DNA: TGTGCCAGCAGCTCCCGGGGACTAGCGGGGGTTGAGACCCAGTACTTC. The V and J genes are TRBV5-5 and TRBJ2-5; 14 bases line up with TRBD2. The junction had 6 bases not matched to a gene; V was cut back by 3 bases and J by 5 bases. The CDR3 consists of 16 residues. CDR1 is SGHKS, CDR2 YYEKEE, per germline (reference sequence).

This rearrangement joins TRBV28 to TRBJ1-4; TRBD1 agrees at 8 bases. This CDR3 comprises 15 residues. Trimming took 7 bases from V and 3 from J; bases not matched to a gene: 7. Germline loops: CDR1 MDHEN, CDR2 SYDVKM. The CDR3 protein is CASKRSDRANEKLFF. DNA for the CDR3: TGTGCCAGCAAACGATCGGACAGGGCTAATGAAAAACTGTTTTTT.

The J gene is TRBJ2-7, the V gene TRBV2; D remains unclear. The CDR3 runs to 15 residues. Germline values: CDR1 SNHLY, CDR2 FYNNEI. V shed 4 bases and J shed 2 bases, with 15 bases lying between them. CDR3 in amino acids: CASSVATMGTYEQYF. CDR3 in DNA: TGTGCCAGCAGTGTAGCAACGATGGGCACCTACGAGCAGTACTTC.

This clone was counted only a few times. The genes are TRBV2 and TRBJ2-7; D call uncertain. V lost 6 bases and J lost 3, with 9 bases in between. CDR1 is SNHLY and CDR2 is FYNNEI in the germline V gene. The CDR3 loop spans 12 amino acids. CDR3 sequence (DNA): TGTGCCAGCAGCCTTGACTTCTACGAGCAGTACTTC. Amino acid sequence: CASSLDFYEQYF. The whole variable domain, filled in from reference TRBV2 and TRBJ2-7, reads EPEVTQTPSHQVTQMGQEVILRCVPISNHLYFYWYRQILGQKVEFLVSFYNNEISEKSEIFDDQFSVERPDGSNFTLKIRSTKLEDSAMYFCASSLDFYEQYFGPGTRLTVT.

This chain uses TRBV19 with TRBJ1-4; D uncertain. This CDR3 is 15 amino acids long. Germline CDR1 and CDR2: LNHDA and SQIVND (reference sequence). V was clipped by 6 bases and J by 0 bases, with 11 bases between them. The CDR3 sequence: CASRHDTATNEKLFF. The CDR3 nucleotides read TGTGCCAGTAGGCATGACACTGCAACTAATGAAAAACTGTTTTTT.

This sequence joins TRBV20-1 and TRBJ1-2; D gene uncertain. The CDR3 extends over 11 amino acids. The ends were cut back, 7 bases at V and 3 bases at J, with 9 bases in the middle. CDR1 is DFQATT and CDR2 is SNEGSKA in the germline V gene (reference sequence). The CDR3: CSGSQDYGYTF. In DNA, the CDR3 is TGCAGTGGTTCCCAGGACTATGGCTACACCTTC.

The chain uses TRBV19 and TRBJ1-5; 7 bases fit TRBD1. V lost 5 bases, J lost 2 bases, and 6 bases stayed unmatched. The CDR3 has 15 amino acids. CDR1 LNHDA and CDR2 SQIVND come from the germline V gene (reference sequence). For the CDR3, the DNA is TGTGCCAGTAGTTACGGGACAGTTGGCAATCAGCCCCAGCATTTT. Encoded protein: CASSYGTVGNQPQHF.

This clone was seen just once. V usage is TRBV30 and J usage is TRBJ1-2, with 10 bases matching TRBD1. The CDR3 runs 15 residues. Trimming at V came to 6 bases and at J to 7 bases, leaving 14 bases not matched to a gene. Germline V gene lookup returns CDR1 GTSNPN and CDR2 SVGIG (reference sequence). The CDR3 coding sequence is TGTGCCTGCCCGGGACAGGGGACCTCCGGTTGTGGCTACACCTTC. Encoded protein: CACPGQGTSGCGYTF. The full variable domain, its missing parts supplied by reference TRBV30 and TRBJ1-2, is SQTIHQWPATLVQPVGSPLSLECTVEGTSNPNLYWYRQAAGRGLQLLFYSVGIGQISSEVPQNLSASRPQDRQFILSSKKLLLSDSGFYLCACPGQGTSGCGYTFGSGTRLTVV.

The count of this clone is one. V gene TRBV2 combines with J gene TRBJ1-1; a weak D match, TRBD1 (5 bases). CDR3 size: 15 residues. The V end lost 1 base, the J end lost 1 base, and 10 bases lay between the germline ends. Per germline, CDR1 SNHLY and CDR2 FYNNEI. The CDR3 nucleotides read TGTGCCAGCAGTGAAGTTAACAGGAAGAACACTGAAGCTTTCTTT. Protein product: CASSEVNRKNTEAFF.

The rearrangement joins TRBV9 to TRBJ2-7; the match to TRBD1 covers 7 bases. The CDR3 runs 15 residues. J gave up 0 bases and V 4 bases, and 7 bases lay outside the gene matches. Looked up from germline, CDR1 is SGDLS and CDR2 is YYNGEE. As DNA, the CDR3 is TGTGCCAGCAGCACCGGGACAGAAAGCTCCTACGAGCAGTACTTC. Amino acid sequence: CASSTGTESSYEQYF.

This chain connects TRBV7-9 to TRBJ2-3; D perhaps matches TRBD1 (5 bases). CDR3 size: 13 residues. Trimming took off 4 bases at V and 6 bases at J, with 11 bases between the two ends. Germline-derived CDR1 and CDR2 are SEHNR and FQNEAQ (reference sequence). The CDR3 DNA reads as TGTGCCAGCAGCTCGTTTGGGGCGGATACGCAGTATTTT. Translation: CASSSFGADTQYF.

The chain recombines TRBV5-1 with TRBJ2-4; D unclear. CDR3 length: 11 residues. V was trimmed by 2 bases and J by 7 bases, leaving 4 bases between them. The V gene's germline CDR1 is SGHRS and CDR2 YFSETQ. The CDR3 nucleotides read TGCGCCAGCAGCTTAGAGAACATTCAGTACTTC. Its protein product is CASSLENIQYF.

The chain joins TRBV5-4 to TRBJ2-3, with TRBD2 matching over 11 bases. Germline V gives CDR1 SGHNT, CDR2 YYREEE (reference sequence). This CDR3 spans 15 amino acids. Germline trimming cut 4 bases from V and 1 base from J; bases unmatched to any gene: 2. The CDR3: CASSATSGGTDTQYF. DNA for the CDR3: TGTGCCAGCAGCGCGACTAGCGGGGGCACAGATACGCAGTATTTT.

This clone was seen just once. CDR3 nucleotide sequence: TGTGCCAGTAGTCCGAGGGACAGAGGCAATCAGCCCCAGCATTTT. Translated: CASSPRDRGNQPQHF. The rearrangement joins TRBV19 to TRBJ1-5; 7 bases map to TRBD1. Unmatched junction bases numbered 6, after V lost 5 bases and J lost 2 bases. Germline CDR1 is LNHDA and CDR2 is SQIVND (reference sequence). CDR3 length equals 15 residues.

The chain couples TRBV5-1 to TRBJ1-4; 9 bases map to TRBD1. The CDR3 covers 17 residues. After removal of 0 bases from V and 8 bases from J, the junction contained 11 bases not matched to a gene. The germline V gene has CDR1 SGHRS and CDR2 YFSETQ. As DNA, the CDR3 is TGCGCCAGCAGCTTGGATCCACCGGGACAGGGTGGGGAAAAACTGTTTTTT. Residues: CASSLDPPGQGGEKLFF.

The J gene is TRBJ2-5, the V gene TRBV19; D unresolved. The CDR3 contains 11 residues. Germline V gene sequence: CDR1 LNHDA, CDR2 SQIVND (reference sequence). The ends were cut back, 1 base at V and 5 bases at J, with 2 bases in the middle. The CDR3 region has the DNA TGTGCCAGTAGTATAGCTGAGACCCAGTACTTC. As protein: CASSIAETQYF. Looking up the rest from reference TRBV19 and TRBJ2-5 gives the full variable domain: DGGITQSPKYLFRKEGQNVTLSCEQNLNHDAMYWYRQDPGQGLRLIYYSQIVNDFQKGDIAEGYSVSREKKESFPLTVTSAQKNPTAFYLCASSIAETQYFGPGTRLLVL.

The genes are TRBV19 and TRBJ2-7, with a weak D call TRBD1 (7 bases). Germline V gene lookup returns CDR1 LNHDA and CDR2 SQIVND (reference sequence). The CDR3 extends over 15 amino acids. Trimming removed 1 base from V and 1 base from J, with 11 bases in between. CDR3 DNA sequence: TGTGCCAGTAGTATAGGTCAGGGGGGATCCTACGAGCAGTACTTC. It translates to CASSIGQGGSYEQYF.